Listed below are T cell receptor beta chains from one sample, sequenced in a study of T cells in Graves' hyperthyroidism and ophthalmopathy. Using its own MiXCR run on the multiplex PCR reads, TCRdb lists one record per CDR3 protein. The table has 390,000 or so distinct CDR3 sequences, about 15% seen once; the top ten hold less than 15%. Sequencing used blood. The receptors derive from a man in his late teens or twenties with Graves' ophthalmopathy. Both conserved end residues are part of each CDR3. A D gene is named only where the DNA matches it firmly. Clone size is given for some rows only: seen once, a few or many times, or a class if the clone is expanded.

CDR3 protein,CDR3 DNA,clone size,J gene,V gene,D gene
CASSYASGTDTQYF,TGTGCCAGCAGTTACGCTAGCGGCACAGATACGCAGTATTTT,many,TRBJ2-3,TRBV6-2/TRBV6-3,-
CASSSGVPATQYF,TGTGCCAGCAGTTCTGGGGTTCCGGCGACCCAGTACTTC,-,TRBJ2-5,TRBV27,-
CASSILAGGPFEQFF,TGTGCCAGCAGCATACTAGCGGGGGGGCCTTTTGAGCAGTTCTTC,few,TRBJ2-1,TRBV7-2,TRBD2
CAWSVRGGAEQYF,TGTGCCTGGAGTGTACGGGGGGGCGCGGAGCAGTACTTC,many,TRBJ2-7,TRBV30,TRBD2
CSVDRRIYNEQFF,TGCAGCGTCGACAGGAGAATCTACAATGAGCAGTTCTTC,many,TRBJ2-1,TRBV29-1,-
CANGRWTGELFF,TGTGCCAACGGGAGATGGACCGGGGAGCTGTTTTTT,few,TRBJ2-2,TRBV12-3/TRBV12-4,-
CASSFLTGGTGANVLTF,TGTGCCAGCAGTTTCCTGACAGGTGGAACTGGGGCCAACGTCCTGACTTTC,many,TRBJ2-6,TRBV27,-
CASSYGPGLINEQFF,TGCGCCAGCAGCTACGGACCGGGACTCATCAATGAGCAGTTCTTC,few,TRBJ2-1,TRBV4-1,-
CASSPTGGSPLHF,TGTGCCAGCAGCCCGACAGGGGGTTCACCCCTCCACTTT,-,TRBJ1-6,TRBV5-6,TRBD1
CASSPGMDSYNEQFF,TGTGCCAGCTCACCAGGGATGGACAGCTACAATGAGCAGTTCTTC,few,TRBJ2-1,TRBV18,-
CASSLAPSGGQETQYF,TGTGCCAGCAGCTTAGCCCCTAGCGGGGGTCAAGAGACCCAGTACTTC,many,TRBJ2-5,TRBV11-2,TRBD2
CASSKTGTPVRDQPQHF,TGTGCCAGCAGCAAGACAGGGACTCCCGTTCGGGATCAGCCCCAGCATTTT,many,TRBJ1-5,TRBV7-9,TRBD1
CASSQSQRGGNEQFF,TGCGCCAGCAGCCAATCACAGCGGGGGGGCAATGAGCAGTTCTTC,-,TRBJ2-1,TRBV4-1,TRBD2
CASSGTSGYTNEQFF,TGTGCCAGCAGTGGGACTAGCGGGTACACCAATGAGCAGTTCTTC,-,TRBJ2-1,TRBV12-3/TRBV12-4,TRBD2
CAISGGVPHKRETQYF,TGTGCCATCAGTGGGGGAGTGCCGCATAAAAGAGAGACCCAGTACTTC,few,TRBJ2-5,TRBV10-3,-
CASSLMGAGANTEAFF,TGCGCCAGCAGCTTGATGGGGGCGGGGGCGAACACTGAAGCTTTCTTT,many,TRBJ1-1,TRBV5-1,-
CASSLPAWRGTNYGYTF,TGTGCCAGCAGCTTACCGGCGTGGCGAGGGACTAACTATGGCTACACCTTC,many,TRBJ1-2,TRBV7-2,-
CAWKRESNEQFF,TGTGCCTGGAAGCGGGAGAGTAATGAGCAGTTCTTC,many,TRBJ2-1,TRBV30,TRBD2
CASSARGNKNIQYF,TGCGCCAGCAGCGCTCGGGGGAATAAAAACATTCAGTACTTC,-,TRBJ2-4,TRBV5-1,-
CATIQLERGGYEQYF,TGTGCCACCATCCAGTTGGAGCGGGGGGGCTACGAGCAGTACTTC,many,TRBJ2-7,TRBV11-2,TRBD2
CASSVPPEDWAHEQYF,TGTGCCAGCAGTGTCCCCCCCGAGGACTGGGCCCACGAGCAGTACTTC,few,TRBJ2-7,TRBV6-1,-
CASSYAGKTGRYEQYF,TGTGCCAGCAGTTACGCCGGGAAGACAGGACGCTACGAGCAGTACTTC,many,TRBJ2-7,TRBV6-1,-